Below are 22 T cell receptor beta chains sequenced from a single sample in a study of T cell repertoires in cytomegalovirus infection. TCRdb fed the reads into MiXCR, producing one record per CDR3 protein. Among a few hundred thousand distinct CDR3 sequences listed, roughly 13% were seen once. The sequenced sample was PBMCs. The receptor set was obtained from a human donor in good health (CMV status not recorded). Some clones in this sample may be carry-over from other donors' samples.

In this sample, this clonotype is medium-sized. This chain joins TRBV7-2 and TRBJ1-4; maybe TRBD1 (5 bases). This CDR3 contains 16 residues. Deletions cut 0 bases from V and 3 bases from J, with 11 bases between. Germline V gene sequence: CDR1 SGHTA, CDR2 FQGNSA. The CDR3 region has the DNA TGTGCCAGCAGCTTAGCCGGGGGACCGGCTAATGAAAAACTGTTTTTT. It specifies CASSLAGGPANEKLFF.

This sequence joins TRBV19 and TRBJ1-1; 8 bases fit TRBD1. V gave up 5 bases and J gave up 7 bases; unmatched junction bases: 6. This CDR3 has 13 amino acids. CDR1 and CDR2 from the germline V gene are LNHDA and SQIVND (reference sequence). CDR3 in amino acids: CASSRQGAGEAFF. The CDR3, as DNA: TGTGCCAGTAGTCGGCAGGGGGCCGGTGAAGCTTTCTTT.

CDR3 nucleotide sequence: TGTGCCAGCAGCAAAGGACTCGAGCGGGGAAGTTGGCAGACCCAGTACTTC. Protein product: CASSKGLERGSWQTQYF. The gene calls are TRBV5-4 and TRBJ2-5; 7 nucleotides align to TRBD2. Unmatched junction bases numbered 18, after V lost 4 bases and J lost 6 bases. This CDR3 has 17 amino acids. From germline, CDR1 is SGHNT and CDR2 YYREEE (reference sequence).

The chain joins TRBV20-1 to TRBJ2-1; D not resolved. V was trimmed by 2 bases and J by 15 bases, leaving 20 bases between them. Per the germline V gene, CDR1 is DFQATT and CDR2 is SNEGSKA (reference sequence). The CDR3 runs 13 residues. The CDR3: CSARSKDRSRRFF. Here the CDR3 DNA reads TGCAGTGCTAGATCGAAAGACCGGTCCCGGAGGTTCTTC.

The chain recombines TRBV20-1 with TRBJ2-7; TRBD2 might be the D (5 bases). The CDR3 extends over 14 amino acids. Deletions cut 2 bases from V and 1 base from J, with 12 bases between. CDR1 is DFQATT and CDR2 is SNEGSKA in the germline V gene (reference sequence). CDR3 protein: CSARSRERSYEQYF. The CDR3, as DNA: TGCAGTGCTAGATCCCGGGAAAGGTCCTACGAGCAGTACTTC.

This clonotype appeared many times. The chain uses TRBV29-1 and TRBJ1-2, with no clear D. Germline V CDR1 and CDR2: SQVTM, ANQGSEA. The V end was cut by 0 bases, the J end by 4 bases, with 6 bases between. The CDR3 is 12 amino acids. The CDR3 loop reads CSVEEARYGYTF. In nucleotides, the CDR3 is TGCAGCGTTGAAGAGGCGCGCTATGGCTACACCTTC.

The chain is built from TRBV27 and TRBJ2-1, with TRBD1 as a possible D gene (5 bases). The germline V gene encodes CDR1 MNHEY and CDR2 SMNVEV (reference sequence). The CDR3 runs 15 residues. V was shortened by 8 bases and J by 2 bases, with 16 bases between the two germline ends. The CDR3 loop is CASQLSGSPYNEQFF. CDR3 nucleotides: TGTGCCAGCCAGCTCTCAGGGTCTCCCTACAATGAGCAGTTCTTC.

At least ten counts were recorded for this clonotype. The V and J genes are TRBV6-2 or TRBV6-3 and TRBJ2-1; 9 bases match TRBD2. V lost 6 bases, J lost 5 bases, and 11 bases stayed unmatched. This CDR3 contains 16 residues. Per germline, CDR1 MNHEY and CDR2 SVGEGT. Here the CDR3 reads CASSPPGTSRDNEQFF. The CDR3 DNA reads TGTGCCAGCAGCCCCCCCGGGACTAGCCGCGACAATGAGCAGTTCTTC.

This clonotype was observed many times. The V call is TRBV7-2, the J call TRBJ1-1, with 9 bases lining up with TRBD1. The CDR3 is made up of 15 amino acids. Germline CDR1 reads SGHTA; CDR2 reads FQGNSA. After removal of 5 bases from V and 1 base from J, the junction contained 5 bases not matched to a gene. The CDR3 reads CASSRTGVANTEAFF. The DNA for the CDR3 is TGTGCCAGCAGCCGGACAGGGGTGGCGAACACTGAAGCTTTCTTT.

This clonotype was counted between two and nine times. The V and J genes are TRBV20-1 and TRBJ2-1; no clear D gene. Between the trimmed V and J ends, which lost 3 bases and 5 bases, there was a span of 14 bases. CDR3 size: 14 residues. The germline V gene encodes CDR1 DFQATT and CDR2 SNEGSKA (reference sequence). CDR3 region: CSASSRGFHNEQFF. Here the CDR3 DNA reads TGCAGTGCTAGCTCTAGAGGCTTTCACAATGAGCAGTTCTTC.

This clonotype was counted ten times or more. V and J are TRBV6-6 and TRBJ2-4; D unclear. This CDR3 is built from 15 residues. Looked up from germline, CDR1 is MNHNY and CDR2 is SVGAGI (reference sequence). V was pared by 0 bases and J by 6 bases, with 12 bases between. CDR3 sequence reads: CASSYSKAGTNIQYF. The CDR3 DNA sequence: TGTGCCAGCAGTTACTCGAAGGCAGGCACAAACATTCAGTACTTC.

This clonotype came up many times. This sequence joins TRBV6-2 or TRBV6-3 and TRBJ1-5, with 9 positions matching TRBD1. V was pared by 2 bases and J by 4 bases, with 3 bases of the junction left unmatched. In germline, CDR1 is MNHEY, CDR2 SVGEGT. The CDR3 loop spans 15 amino acids. The CDR3 nucleotides read TGTGCCAGCAGTTACAGGGACAGGGATAATCAGCCCCAGCATTTT. Its translation: CASSYRDRDNQPQHF.

At least ten counts were recorded for this clonotype. This sequence joins TRBV7-8 and TRBJ2-7, with a tentative D call TRBD2 (5 bases). The germline gives CDR1 SGHVS, CDR2 FQNEAQ. The CDR3 has 12 amino acids. Trimming shortened V by 8 bases and J by 3 bases, and 11 bases separated the two germline ends. DNA of the CDR3: TGTGCCAGCGAGGGAAAGGACTACGAGCAGTACTTC. As protein: CASEGKDYEQYF.

There are many counts of this clonotype. V gene TRBV7-8 combines with J gene TRBJ2-7; 8 bases map to TRBD2. CDR3 length: 14 amino acids. Trimming took 7 bases from V and 5 from J; bases not matched to a gene: 10. The germline V gene has CDR1 SGHVS and CDR2 FQNEAQ. Here the CDR3 reads CASTARGVMHEQYF. The CDR3, as DNA: TGTGCCAGCACCGCGCGGGGGGTAATGCACGAGCAGTACTTC.

CDR3 coding DNA: TGTGCCAGCAGCAATCCCAGCGGTTACGAGCAGTACTTC. Amino acids: CASSNPSGYEQYF. This rearrangement joins TRBV11-2 to TRBJ2-7; tentatively, D is TRBD2 (5 bases). Germline CDR1 reads SGHAT; CDR2 reads FQNNGV. Trimming left V 5 bases short and J 4 bases short, with 12 bases between. This CDR3 is 13 amino acids long.

The chain employs TRBV20-1 and TRBJ1-1; 10 bases are a match to TRBD1. The CDR3 runs 15 residues. The V gene end was trimmed by 3 bases and the J gene end by 7 bases; junction bases not matched to a gene: 11. Germline CDR1 and CDR2: DFQATT and SNEGSKA (reference sequence). This chain's CDR3 is CSARVLGQGEVEAFF. The DNA of the CDR3 is TGCAGTGCTAGGGTCCTCGGACAGGGGGAGGTTGAAGCTTTCTTT.

The table lists this clonotype with a few counts. DNA of the CDR3: TGTGCCAGCAGCTGGGGGCCGACAGGGGCCCCCTACGAGCAGTACTTC. Its translation: CASSWGPTGAPYEQYF. The chain uses TRBV5-4 and TRBJ2-7; 8 nucleotides agree with TRBD1. The J segment lost 2 bases and the V segment lost 3 bases, leaving 10 bases of the junction unmatched. Germline V lookup: CDR1 SGHNT, CDR2 YYREEE (reference sequence). This CDR3 contains 16 residues.

This clonotype was counted a few times. The chain joins TRBV6-1 to TRBJ1-5; 7 positions match TRBD1. V was pared by 4 bases and J by 4 bases, with 16 bases of the junction left unmatched. Germline V gene data show CDR1 as MNHNS and CDR2 as SASEGT. The CDR3 runs to 18 residues. In DNA form, the CDR3 reads TGTGCCAGCAGTGCCGGGACAGCTCCCTTCTATGGGAATCAGCCCCAGCATTTT. Amino acid sequence: CASSAGTAPFYGNQPQHF.

This clonotype was found many times. V usage is TRBV3-1 and J usage is TRBJ1-1, with a weak D call TRBD1 (5 bases). V was pared by 1 base and J by 0 bases, with 15 bases between. This CDR3 has 17 residues. Per germline, CDR1 LGHDT and CDR2 YNNKEL (reference sequence). CDR3 sequence reads: CASSQGKGWMLNTEAFF. The CDR3 DNA is TGTGCCAGCAGCCAAGGGAAGGGGTGGATGTTGAACACTGAAGCTTTCTTT. Looking up the rest from reference TRBV3-1 and TRBJ1-1 gives the full variable domain: DTAVSQTPKYLVTQMGNDKSIKCEQNLGHDTMYWYKQDSKKFLKIMFSYNNKELIINETVPNRFSPKSPDKAHLNLHINSLELGDSAVYFCASSQGKGWMLNTEAFFGQGTRLTVV.

The chain joins TRBV29-1 to TRBJ2-5; 7 bases map to TRBD2. Trimming cost V 3 bases and J 5 bases; bases outside gene matches: 6. CDR3 length: 13 residues. Germline lookup yields CDR1 SQVTM and CDR2 ANQGSEA. CDR3 nucleotide sequence: TGCAGCGTTGAGGGCCGGGGAGGGGAGACCCAGTACTTC. The encoded protein is CSVEGRGGETQYF. Supplemented by reference TRBV29-1 and TRBJ2-5, the full variable domain reads SAVISQKPSRDICQRGTSLTIQCQVDSQVTMMFWYRQQPGQSLTLIATANQGSEATYESGFVIDKFPISRPNLTFSTLTVSNMSPEDSSIYLCSVEGRGGETQYFGPGTRLLVL.

Many counts were recorded for this clonotype. The chain employs TRBV7-6 and TRBJ2-1; no reliable D call. CDR1 is SGHVS and CDR2 is FNYEAQ in the germline V gene. There are 15 residues in the CDR3. Trimming pared 5 bases from V and 4 bases from J, leaving 15 bases between. CDR3 region: CASSEELENYNEQFF. In DNA, the CDR3 is TGTGCCAGCAGCGAAGAACTGGAAAATTACAATGAGCAGTTCTTC.

In this sample, this clonotype turned up many times. The chain recombines TRBV6-2 or TRBV6-3 with TRBJ2-1; D unclear. Trimming removed 9 bases at V and 9 bases at J, with 12 bases between. The CDR3 has 11 amino acids. Germline loops: CDR1 MNHEY, CDR2 SVGEGT. The CDR3 DNA reads TGTGCCAGACAACCTTCCGGTGAGCAGTTCTTC. Amino acid sequence: CARQPSGEQFF.